This T cell receptor beta chain was captured in a study of T cells in women clearing cervical HPV infection. The study, taken as a whole, reports: Timing of associations relative to infection is unclear; T-cell subsets were not isolated. CIN3+ cases had significantly higher TCR repertoire richness than controls, but evenness did not differ.

Dot-blot hybridization genotyped cervical HPV amplified with MY09/MY11 PCR. This CDR3 comprises 14 residues. Germline CDR1 is SGHRS and CDR2 is YFSETQ. With respect to this clone: Its antigen is still unknown. Read coverage stops 3 residues before the CDR3 terminus; the germline J gene supplies the remainder.

Average input was around 1,300 ng genomic DNA for immunoSEQ TCR beta CDR3 amplification. The assay was immunoSEQ multiplex PCR, and TCRdb's table has in-frame clones only and misses some. The table for this sample gives some 30,000 clones. Sequenced material: blood buffy coat. The chain links TRBV5-1 to TRBJ1-2; D gene ambiguous. The source is a woman aged 18 to 69 with a cervical HPV16 infection that either progressed to CIN3+ or cleared (not recorded which). This chain's CDR3 is CASSPSGEAGGYTF. The DNA read from the CDR3 is TGCGCCAGCAGCCCCAGTGGGGAAGCGGGCGGC.